The T cell receptor beta chain under discussion was sequenced for a study of OX40 agonist ivuxolimab in advanced cancers. Turning to the overall study: Ivuxolimab, which targeted the costimulatory receptor OX40 (CD134), was an agonistic, fully human IgG2 monoclonal antibody. A male proportion of 82.7% and a mean age of roughly 58 years, ranging from about 20 to 80, were recorded for the dose-escalation cohort. The monotherapy dose-escalation portion (N of about 57 patients) of the phase I ivuxolimab trial is reported in the paper. Intravenous ivuxolimab was administered to patients every 2 weeks at six dose levels: 0.01, 0.1, 0.3, 1.5, 3 and 10 mg/kg. Among the 52 dose-escalation patients, 19 had hepatocellular carcinoma, 15 melanoma, 9 renal cell carcinoma and 9 head and neck cancer. Patients were allowed to have had prior anti-PD-1, anti-PD-L1 or anti-CTLA-4 therapy, and 40% of the dose-escalation patients had been treated with checkpoint inhibitors. The purpose of peripheral TCRbeta sequencing was to test whether ivuxolimab changed TCR sequence diversity and led to clonal T-cell expansion. Partial responses occurred in three dose-escalation patients, of whom one had hepatocellular carcinoma and two had cutaneous melanoma. What the research found in general, with its limitations: At doses from 0.1 to 3.0 mg/kg, clonal expansion was seen in both CD4+ and CD8+ blood T cells between baseline and week 6. Partial responders in the 0.1-3.0 mg/kg groups had among the lowest normalized peripheral clonal expansion, especially among CD8+ T cells. Low levels of normalized T-cell clonal expansion were also seen in some nonresponding patients. On average, CD8+ T cells showed more expanded clones than CD4+ T cells after ivuxolimab. Antigen specificity was not determined for the clonally expanded peripheral T cells.

Notes on this clone: The specificity of this receptor is unknown. No much larger clone exists at a distance of one base, and base qualities are not known.

To sequence the TCRbeta CDR3 region, genomic DNA was isolated from the sorted cells. TCRbeta CDR3 regions were sequenced using the immunoSEQ Assay. TCRdb obtained this table from immuneACCESS and retained in-frame rearrangements with V and J assigned. These tables miss some clones; where compared with another copy, unresolved V genes account for less than half of the shortfall, and the remainder is unexplained. Counted in this sample were approximately 50,000 clones; 70% to 90% of them appeared once. The biggest ten clones account for roughly 0.76% of the sample. From a lookup of the germline V gene, CDR1 and CDR2 are SGHAT and FQNNGV. Trimming costs V 6 bases and J 5 bases, and their ends lie 13 bases apart. Taken from cysteine to phenylalanine, the CDR3 has 13 residues. Only the CDR3 DNA is retained, 39 bases long and in frame from the first base. The trial excluded patients who had a history of autoimmune disease or who were on systemic immunosuppression. Peripheral blood for TCR sequencing was collected from all dose cohorts at baseline, on cycle 4 day 1, and on cycle 7 day 1. The samples were drawn from a first-in-human, open-label, multicenter phase I dose-escalation trial of ivuxolimab. The trial enrolled adults with locally advanced or metastatic head and neck squamous cell, hepatocellular, melanoma or renal cell carcinoma. Before TCR sequencing, CD4+ and CD8+ T cells were separately sorted from peripheral blood.

Recombination linked TRBV11-2 to TRBJ1-1, with the D gene too uncertain to name. This clonotype was obtained from an adult with an advanced solid tumor such as melanoma, head and neck, liver or kidney cancer. Sequencing used CD4+ or CD8+ T cells sorted from blood, obtained in a trial of the OX40 agonist ivuxolimab. CDR3 loop: CASRSGPWTEAFF. The DNA sequence reads TGTGCCAGCAGGTCTGGGCCTTGGACTGAAGCTTTCTTT. Where the CDR3 stops, the reference TRBV11-2 and TRBJ1-1 genes take over; the full variable domain is EAGVAQSPRYKIIEKRQSVAFWCNPISGHATLYWYQQILGQGPKLLIQFQNNGVVDDSQLPKDRFSAERLKGVDSTLKIQPAKLEDSAVYLCASRSGPWTEAFFGQGTRLTVV.